One sample yielded the 8 T cell receptor beta chains listed below, sequenced in a study of blood T cell repertoires in COVID-19. Repertoires were generated with immunoSEQ multiplex PCR, while TCRdb's copy carries only in-frame clones and drops some. The sample records 250,000 to 350,000 clones, about nine tenths being singletons. Sample: peripheral blood. These receptors were obtained from an older woman with acute or convalescent COVID-19.

The rearrangement uses TRBV6-6 and TRBJ2-7, with 8 positions matching TRBD1. Germline V gene sequence: CDR1 MNHNY, CDR2 SVGAGI (reference sequence). The trim removed 5 bases at V and 2 bases at J, leaving 14 bases unmatched. The CDR3 runs 17 residues. This CDR3 reads CASSRPGTGRRPYEQYF. CDR3 sequence (DNA): TGTGCCAGCAGTCGACCCGGGACAGGACGACGACCCTACGAGCAGTACTTC.

The chain links TRBV27 to TRBJ1-6; no definite D call. Deletions cut 2 bases from V and 6 bases from J, with 11 bases between. CDR1 is MNHEY, CDR2 SMNVEV, per germline (reference sequence). The CDR3 is made up of 15 amino acids. CDR3 nucleotide sequence: TGTGCCAGCAGTTTACGAGGGTTGGGTAATTCACCCCTCCACTTT. This codes for CASSLRGLGNSPLHF.

In its sample, this clone was seen once. The chain employs TRBV2 and TRBJ1-2, with D hard to call. V lost 5 bases and J lost 8, with 15 bases in between. The CDR3 consists of 13 residues. The germline gives CDR1 SNHLY, CDR2 FYNNEI. In DNA, the CDR3 is TGTGCCAGCAGTACCCATGGGAGTACCGGCTACACCTTC. It codes for CASSTHGSTGYTF.

CDR3 amino acids: CASSYRLVRVSTDTQYF. As DNA, the CDR3 is TGTGCCAGCAGTTACCGACTGGTCAGGGTGAGCACAGATACGCAGTATTTT. J is TRBJ2-3 and V is TRBV6-2 or TRBV6-3, with D possibly being TRBD1 (5 bases). The length of the CDR3 is 17 residues. Germline values: CDR1 MNHEY, CDR2 SVGEGT. The ends were cut back, 2 bases at V and 0 bases at J, with 15 bases in the middle.

This clone was picked up one time. V is TRBV9 and J is TRBJ2-2; 11 nucleotides match TRBD1. Per the germline V gene, CDR1 is SGDLS and CDR2 is YYNGEE. The trim removed 4 bases at V and 5 bases at J, leaving 4 bases unmatched. The CDR3 spans 15 residues. The CDR3 protein is CASSFGQGATGELFF. For the CDR3, the DNA is TGTGCCAGCAGCTTTGGACAGGGGGCAACCGGGGAGCTGTTTTTT.

J is TRBJ2-2 and V is TRBV19, with 9 nucleotides matching TRBD1. J gave up 7 bases and V 5 bases, and 5 bases lay outside the gene matches. The germline V gene has CDR1 LNHDA and CDR2 SQIVND (reference sequence). The CDR3 totals 14 residues. The CDR3 bases are TGTGCCAGTAGTTACAGGGGGCGAAACGGGGAGCTGTTTTTT. Translated: CASSYRGRNGELFF.

V gene TRBV9 combines with J gene TRBJ2-1; D gene uncertain. This CDR3 contains 15 residues. V lost 0 bases and J 4 bases, leaving 11 bases between the germline ends. The germline V gene encodes CDR1 SGDLS and CDR2 YYNGEE. The CDR3 is CASSVDSPPYNEQFF. The CDR3 DNA is TGTGCCAGCAGCGTAGACAGCCCGCCTTACAATGAGCAGTTCTTC.

The genes are TRBV27 and TRBJ2-7, with TRBD2 matching 13 bases. The CDR3 is 17 residues long. Germline V gene data show CDR1 as MNHEY and CDR2 as SMNVEV (reference sequence). V shed 5 bases, J shed 0 bases, and the junction held 7 bases outside the gene matches. The CDR3 is CASSPRLAGGSSYEQYF. Here the CDR3 DNA reads TGTGCCAGCAGTCCGCGACTAGCGGGAGGTAGCTCCTACGAGCAGTACTTC.